This entry describes one T cell receptor (beta chain). The sample originates from a study of blood T cell repertoires in COVID-19. The overall study: T cells, B-cell-depleted T cells, or PBMCs supplied cDNA or gDNA.

Profiling relied on immunoSEQ multiplex PCR, and the TCRdb table lists in-frame clones only, not all of them. The sample lists about 17,000 clones; about 90% were seen once. The germline gives CDR1 SGHRS, CDR2 YFSETQ. The trim removed 4 bases at V and 5 bases at J, leaving 6 bases unmatched. This CDR3 has 13 residues. This receptor was identified in a man between 45 and 60 years old with active COVID-19. The material sequenced was peripheral blood. V usage is TRBV5-1 and J usage is TRBJ2-7, with 7 bases fitting TRBD1. The CDR3 loop reads CASSLTGVDEQYF. Written as DNA, the CDR3 is TGCGCCAGCAGCCTTACAGGGGTCGACGAGCAGTACTTC.